This TCR beta chain was identified in a study of cytomegalovirus exposure and HLA in healthy donors. Study in general: In an early release, HLA-typed donors contributed tens of millions of unique TCR sequences.

Only a few counts were recorded for this clone. Its antigen is not known. PCR primers comprised 60 Vbeta and 13 Jbeta primers. Libraries were prepared by immunoSEQ multiplex PCR; TCRdb keeps only in-frame clonotypes and omits some of them. The sample contains some 150,000 clones, about 70% of which appear only once. General study findings and limits: In a later analysis, a genetic analysis reported fewer productive-TCR N-insertions in an Asian-associated ancestry cluster than the cohort average. HLA alleles were associated with roughly 17,000 TCR beta sequences in a later analysis at 0.05 false discovery rate. For most TCR sequences rarity was the rule, although some public TCRs occurred in many donors.

The TCR comes from a woman aged 55-70 years in good health and CMV-seropositive. The sample comprised PBMCs.

CDR3: CASRLNRGANEKLFF. CDR3 bases: TGTGCCAGCAGATTAAACAGGGGAGCTAATGAAAAACTGTTTTTT. The J gene is TRBJ1-4, the V gene TRBV5-6; 7 nucleotides agree with TRBD1. Germline values: CDR1 SGHDT, CDR2 YYEEEE. This CDR3 spans 15 amino acids. The ends lost 5 bases at V and 3 bases at J; junction bases unmatched: 7.